This T cell receptor (beta chain) was sequenced during a study of T cells after yellow fever vaccination. Broader study findings: Just a small share of clonotypes turned up in the CD4 compartment as well as the CD8 compartment.

In its sample, this clonotype was seen many times. Antigen specificity is unknown. CDR3 size: 12 residues. CDR1 DFQATT and CDR2 SNEGSKA come from the germline V gene (reference sequence). V dropped 2 bases and J dropped 4; count of bases not matched to a gene: 0. Universal primer sites and UMIs were introduced during 5'RACE template-switching synthesis of TCR cDNA. A single record per CDR3 protein comes from TCRdb applying MiXCR to the 5' RACE reads. This sample has roughly 260,000 distinct CDR3 sequences, with approximately 12% found just once. The origin of this receptor is a man between 25 and 39 years old who received the YFV17D yellow fever vaccine. This sample comprised CD4+ T cells sorted from PBMCs, obtained 45 days after the yellow fever booster vaccination. V gene TRBV20-1 combines with J gene TRBJ2-5; 8 nucleotides agree with TRBD1. The CDR3 nucleotides read TGCAGTGCTAGAACAGGGGGAGAGACCCAGTACTTC. Translation gives CSARTGGETQYF.